The entry below describes one TCR beta chain. Its antigen is undetermined. TCRdb keeps only in-frame clones here, not all; method: immunoSEQ multiplex PCR. In the table there are about 2.1 million clones, about 94% of which are singletons. The naive CD8 population came from CD45RO-negative cells selected for CCR7, without terminally differentiated effector memory CD45RA+ cells. Only Caucasian adults living in Nashville, Tennessee served as donors. This specimen comes from a study of shared clonotypes between healthy human individuals. Study results and limitations: Investigators collected only blood, and repertoires in tissues likely differ. When naive CD4 clonotypes were compared across a few donors, around 5% were shared. Generation probabilities of non-shared clonotypes were lower (relative to those shared by all four donors).

This receptor was taken from a man aged 18-30 years in good health. Some clones in this sample may be carry-over from other donors' samples. Input material: naive CD8+ T cells from PBMCs.

The CDR3 DNA reads TGTGCCAGCAGTGAAGTTTGGGACAGAGTCAACAATGAGCAGTTCTTC. Translated, it gives CASSEVWDRVNNEQFF. This chain uses TRBV2 with TRBJ2-1, with 7 bases fitting TRBD1. With V trimmed by 1 base and J by 5 bases, 8 bases remained unmatched. Germline V CDR1 and CDR2: SNHLY, FYNNEI. The CDR3 is 16 amino acids.